A selection of T cell receptor beta chains follows, all from one sample in a study of regulatory T cells in long-lasting Graves disease. TCRdb ran MiXCR on the multiplex PCR reads and lists one entry per CDR3 protein. This table has 560,000 or so distinct CDR3 sequences, about 16% appearing once. These same data were also listed under a study on T cells in Graves' hyperthyroidism and ophthalmopathy.

The sample here was peripheral blood mononuclear cells (PBMCs), taken at new diagnosis, from a patient treated with antithyroid drugs. Source of these receptors: a man younger than 35 with Graves disease. Each CDR3 is given with its conserved first and last residue. The D gene is left open where the match is weak.

v_call d_call cdr3_aa
TRBV11-1 TRBD2 CASSPGGKSGTTDTQYF
TRBV20-1 TRBD2 CSAMRLTSGSYNEQFF
TRBV5-1 TRBD1 CASSSGQIQETQYF
TRBV7-2 - CASSLRGRGYPDTQYF
TRBV20-1 - CSATEPPQVSNEQFF
TRBV3-1 - CASSQDGAPSYGYTF
TRBV4-1 - CASSQGFASVNTGELFF
TRBV5-1 TRBD2 CASSLTTSGRMDTQYF
TRBV27 TRBD2 CASSLRSRLAGYEQFF
TRBV18 TRBD2 CASSPPAGDNYNEQFF
TRBV12-3/TRBV12-4 TRBD1 CASSLYRDRATPQHF
TRBV2 - CASNAEQTSSDIQYF
TRBV5-8 TRBD2 CASSLGSSGIYEQYF
TRBV29-1 - CSVVTEDRASTDTQYF
TRBV9 - CASSVGGIEYEQYF
TRBV19 - CASSIGDAYYEQYF
TRBV29-1 TRBD2 CSVREGLYEQYF
TRBV27 - CASSSSGVRWGTDTQYF
TRBV10-3 TRBD1 CAISDPTWGTGETGELFF
TRBV6-5 - CASSSDLSLNQPQHF
TRBV4-2 - CASSQEGGGTSSYNEQFF
TRBV5-4 - CASSPGLAERQETQYF
TRBV7-9 TRBD1 CASSRILDRGGEKLFF
TRBV27 - CASSPLRQAGGYTF
TRBV27 - CASSLEESKAFF
TRBV19 - CASSWTDLGRAGNTIYF
TRBV20-1 - CSARAARGTGELFF
TRBV9 - CASSLSGGPGGTDTQYF
TRBV27 TRBD2 CASRGSGGRDEQYF
TRBV27 - CASSPDPGGRGGYTF
TRBV6-2/TRBV6-3 TRBD2 CASSYSGQGTSGRGYEQYF
TRBV5-1 TRBD1 CASSLEGALTEAFF
TRBV6-1 TRBD1 CASSRVGQGGEGYTF
TRBV7-9 TRBD2 CASTPAGTSGDTQYF
TRBV12-5 TRBD2 CASGLVHWTSGHNEQFF
TRBV2 TRBD2 CASSEVSGLAGGKETQYF
TRBV4-1 TRBD2 CASSPSGRFTGELFF
TRBV5-5 - CASRGTTTTNEKLFF
TRBV2 - CASSETGATRAEKLFF
TRBV4-1 - CASSHSHGADTQYF
TRBV10-3 TRBD2 CAIRAGGETQYF
TRBV12-3/TRBV12-4 - CASGGPGEQYF
TRBV7-8 - CASSFRGAGYEQYF
TRBV2 - CASSGVAANTGELFF
TRBV27 TRBD1 CASKKGQEGLSYTF
TRBV6-2/TRBV6-3 TRBD2 CASSEDEFGGGYQETQYF
TRBV19 TRBD1 CASRTRRDSSNYGYTF
TRBV7-6 - CASSLAVGVEQYF
TRBV24-1 - CATIADTFGGTDTQYF
TRBV7-9 - CASSRETQYF
TRBV25-1 - CASRAGSEVGGNQPQHF
TRBV5-1 TRBD1 CASSSDRDLLQNNEQFF
TRBV7-3 - CASSLTRREPDTQYF
TRBV7-9 - CASSLVLSQETQYF
TRBV20-1 - CSARDLLSSYNEQFF
TRBV12-3/TRBV12-4 TRBD1 CASSLAQGSGYTF